The table lists the clone carrying this T cell receptor (beta chain) with a count of one. This table comes from immunoSEQ multiplex PCR, and its TCRdb copy is limited to in-frame clones, with some not included. The sample consists of fewer than 650,000 clones, about 79% of them appearing once. This entry comes from a study of shared clonotypes between healthy human individuals. The CDR3 is 13 amino acids. Trimming took off 6 bases at V and 3 bases at J, with 9 bases between the two ends. CDR1 and CDR2 (germline): KGHSH, LQKENI. Sequences were obtained from PBMCs. This chain joins TRBV18 and TRBJ1-3; D gene uncertain. The receptor was derived from a middle-aged woman in good health. Some clones in this sample may be carry-over from other donors' samples. The CDR3 nucleotides read TGTGCCAGCTCTATGGGCTATGGAAACACCATATATTTT. It is translated as CASSMGYGNTIYF.